These 15 T cell receptor beta chains came from one sample sequenced in a study of blood T cell repertoires in COVID-19. The protocol was immunoSEQ multiplex PCR, while the TCRdb copy is restricted to in-frame clones and leaves out a portion. The sample consists of tens of thousands of clones, 80% of them appearing once. The sample taken for sequencing was peripheral blood. These receptors originate from a woman in her seventies with acute or convalescent COVID-19.

In this sample, this clone turned up a few times. The chain carries TRBV3-1 (or the pseudogene TRBV3-2) and TRBJ2-1; the match to TRBD2 covers 8 bases. In germline, CDR1 is LGHDT, CDR2 YNNKEL (reference sequence). The V gene end was trimmed by 1 base and the J gene end by 2 bases; junction bases not matched to a gene: 7. The CDR3 consists of 17 residues. The CDR3 loop reads CASSQVRDGGAYNEQFF. The CDR3 DNA sequence: TGTGCCAGCAGCCAAGTTCGGGACGGGGGGGCCTACAATGAGCAGTTCTTC.

The genes are TRBV24-1 and TRBJ1-1; D is undetermined. Deletions cut 10 bases from V and 4 bases from J, with 12 bases between. The germline gives CDR1 KGHDR, CDR2 SFDVKD. The CDR3 loop spans 12 amino acids. The CDR3 is CATRGRRTEAFF. The DNA for the CDR3 is TGTGCCACTAGAGGGCGGCGCACTGAAGCTTTCTTT.

V is TRBV10-3 and J is TRBJ1-1, with TRBD1 identical over 7 bases. Per germline, CDR1 ENHRY and CDR2 SYGVKD. This CDR3 has 13 amino acids. After removal of 4 bases from V and 1 base from J, the junction contained 0 bases not matched to a gene. The CDR3, as DNA: TGTGCCATCAGTGGGACAGGGAACACTGAAGCTTTCTTT. Translated: CAISGTGNTEAFF.

The chain joins TRBV19 to TRBJ1-5, with TRBD1 matching over 9 bases. V was clipped by 3 bases and J by 5 bases; unmatched bases: 2. The CDR3 runs to 14 residues. Germline V CDR1 and CDR2: LNHDA, SQIVND (reference sequence). CDR3 region: CASSIWTGDQPQHF. The CDR3 nucleotides are TGTGCCAGTAGTATTTGGACAGGGGATCAGCCCCAGCATTTT.

This clone was counted between two and nine times. This rearrangement joins TRBV7-9 to TRBJ2-1; 7 nucleotides line up with TRBD2. The V gene end was trimmed by 2 bases and the J gene end by 2 bases; junction bases not matched to a gene: 12. The CDR3 spans 18 residues. From germline, CDR1 is SEHNR and CDR2 FQNEAQ (reference sequence). CDR3 nucleotide sequence: TGTGCCAGCAGCTTACATGGGGCTAGCGGCCCGACCTACAATGAGCAGTTCTTC. It is translated as CASSLHGASGPTYNEQFF.

The chain uses TRBV5-1 and TRBJ1-1; no clear D. Deletions cut 2 bases from V and 1 base from J, with 6 bases between. CDR1 is SGHRS and CDR2 is YFSETQ in the germline V gene. The length of the CDR3 is 13 residues. The CDR3 nucleotides are TGCGCCAGCAGCTTTAGCTCGAACACTGAAGCTTTCTTT. It is translated as CASSFSSNTEAFF.

The chain joins TRBV5-5 to TRBJ1-1; D possibly corresponds to TRBD1 (6 bases). The germline CDR1 and CDR2 sequences are SGHKS and YYEKEE (reference sequence). This CDR3 is 15 amino acids long. The V and J ends lost 10 bases and 2 bases respectively, with 21 bases between them. The CDR3 DNA reads TGTGCCGTTAATCTGGACAGTAACTTAAACACTGAAGCTTTCTTT. Translated: CAVNLDSNLNTEAFF.

The chain couples TRBV6-5 to TRBJ1-3, with a weak D call TRBD1 (6 bases). Germline V lookup: CDR1 MNHEY, CDR2 SVGAGI. Trimming took off 4 bases at V and 2 bases at J, with 15 bases between the two ends. There are 16 residues in the CDR3. The DNA of the CDR3 is TGTGCCAGCAGTTCCTCACAGGGCTACCCTGGAAACACCATATATTTT. Translating it yields CASSSSQGYPGNTIYF.

This clone has a count of ten or more. The chain links TRBV6-5 to TRBJ1-5; D possibly corresponds to TRBD1 (5 bases). CDR1 is MNHEY and CDR2 is SVGAGI in the germline V gene. The CDR3 contains 13 residues. With 2 bases removed from V and 5 bases from J, the gap between germline ends came to 7 bases. DNA of the CDR3: TGTGCCAGCAGTTACGGGGCCCATCAGCCCCAGCATTTT. It is translated as CASSYGAHQPQHF.

V and J are TRBV12-3 or TRBV12-4 and TRBJ2-5; possible D gene TRBD1, 5 bases. The length of the CDR3 is 12 residues. V was clipped by 4 bases and J by 4 bases, with 7 bases between them. This chain's CDR3 is CASSSQGETQYF. DNA of the CDR3: TGTGCCAGCAGTTCGCAGGGAGAGACCCAGTACTTC.

This chain connects TRBV5-6 to TRBJ1-1; D remains unclear. V lost 1 base and J lost 3, with 13 bases in between. The germline V gene has CDR1 SGHDT and CDR2 YYEEEE. This CDR3 comprises 15 residues. For the CDR3, the DNA is TGTGCCAGCAGCTTGTCTCCGGCGGGATACACTGAAGCTTTCTTT. This translates into CASSLSPAGYTEAFF.

This clone was found a few times. The V and J genes are TRBV10-3 and TRBJ2-7, with D tentatively TRBD1 (6 bases). Germline CDR1 is ENHRY and CDR2 is SYGVKD. The CDR3 loop spans 14 amino acids. V was trimmed by 6 bases and J by 0 bases, leaving 12 bases between them. This CDR3 reads CAIRDSLSSYEQYF. For the CDR3, the DNA is TGTGCCATCAGGGACAGTTTGTCCTCCTACGAGCAGTACTTC.

The rearrangement links TRBV10-3 to TRBJ2-1; maybe TRBD2 (7 bases). The germline V and J ends were trimmed by 9 bases and 7 bases, with 19 bases remaining between them. This CDR3 spans 14 amino acids. Germline CDR1 is ENHRY and CDR2 is SYGVKD. The CDR3: CAIRDTGEGNEQFF. DNA of the CDR3: TGTGCCATTCGGGACACCGGGGAGGGGAATGAGCAGTTCTTC.

V and J are TRBV14 and TRBJ1-2; D not certain. Germline CDR1 is SGHDN and CDR2 is FVKESK. The CDR3 runs to 14 residues. Trimming took 1 base from V and 3 from J, leaving 9 bases between them. The CDR3 protein is CASSQGAVDYGYTF. CDR3 DNA sequence: TGTGCCAGCAGCCAAGGGGCAGTGGACTATGGCTACACCTTC.

This clone showed up just once. The genes are TRBV19 and TRBJ1-5, with D perhaps TRBD1 (6 bases). Germline CDR1 LNHDA, CDR2 SQIVND (reference sequence). This CDR3 region has 15 residues. V was cut by 6 bases and J by 0 bases, with 12 bases left in between. The CDR3 loop is CASRWDTSSNQPQHF. The DNA of the CDR3 is TGTGCCAGTAGGTGGGACACTAGTAGCAATCAGCCCCAGCATTTT.